This paragraph covers one TCR beta chain sequence. In the authors' workflow: For nucleated cells, counts were estimated from reference gene primer amplification. Here immunoSEQ multiplex PCR was the method, and the copy in TCRdb shows in-frame clones only, minus some. The V and J calls and clone size were taken over from that table, and D and trimming were inferred from the DNA. The data contain 200,000 to 250,000 clones, about nine tenths of them singletons. The cohort comprised adults aged 18 to 89 years residing in some 24 US areas. Grouping used clinical history reported by participants in a survey and questionnaire. Shortly before study entry, within 2 weeks, exposed participants had met a COVID-19 case. This specimen comes from a study of blood T cell repertoires in COVID-19. CDR1 and CDR2 (germline): SGHTA, FQGTGA. The CDR3 contains 14 residues. Germline trimming cut 7 bases from V and 3 bases from J; bases unmatched to any gene: 4.

This TCR came from a man in his forties or fifties who had been exposed to COVID-19. The gene calls are TRBV7-3 and TRBJ2-2; 8 bases fit TRBD2. The sequencing sample was made of PBMCs or T cells enriched from blood (not recorded which). CDR3 loop: CASTLAGDTGELFF. Here the CDR3 DNA reads TGTGCCAGCACTCTAGCGGGTGACACCGGGGAGCTGTTTTTT.